This T cell receptor beta chain was documented in a study of monozygotic twins with inflammatory bowel disease. There are 12 residues in the CDR3. The germline V gene has CDR1 SNHLY and CDR2 FYNNEI. Each TCR library consumed about 3,700 ng of total RNA. The unique tags termed UMIs, each holding a 6-nucleotide sample barcode, were added by means of template switching. For both chains, the TCRalpha and TCRbeta cDNA went through two nested PCRs of approximately 16 and 10 cycles. Using the 5' RACE reads, TCRdb records one entry per CDR3 protein without DNA. There are roughly 330,000 distinct CDR3 sequences in the sample, with around 2% held by the top ten. Notes on this clonotype: Its antigen is undetermined.

Points from the study as a whole: Twins with IBD were found to have lower TCRbeta diversity (inverse Simpson) than healthy co-twins.

Sequencing was carried out using blood. V and J are TRBV2 and TRBJ1-1; the TRBD1 assignment by TCRdb is unverifiable without DNA. The sequence came from a human donor with ulcerative colitis or Crohn's disease, or a healthy co-twin of an affected twin (not recorded which). Here the CDR3 reads CASQTENTEAFF.